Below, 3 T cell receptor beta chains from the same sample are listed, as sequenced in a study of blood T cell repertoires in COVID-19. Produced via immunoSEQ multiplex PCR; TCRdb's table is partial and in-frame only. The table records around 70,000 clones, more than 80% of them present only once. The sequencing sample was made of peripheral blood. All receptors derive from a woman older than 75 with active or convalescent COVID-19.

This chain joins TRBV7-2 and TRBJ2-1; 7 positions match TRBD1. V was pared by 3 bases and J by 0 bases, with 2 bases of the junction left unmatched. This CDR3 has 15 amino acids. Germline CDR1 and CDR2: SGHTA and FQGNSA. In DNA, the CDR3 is TGTGCCAGCAGCTTTTGGGACAGCTCCTACAATGAGCAGTTCTTC. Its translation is CASSFWDSSYNEQFF.

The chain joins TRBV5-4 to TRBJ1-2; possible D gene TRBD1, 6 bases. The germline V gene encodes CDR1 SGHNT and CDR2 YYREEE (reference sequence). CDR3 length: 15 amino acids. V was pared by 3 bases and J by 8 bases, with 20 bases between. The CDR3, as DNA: TGTGCCAGCAGCTCACTCACAGGGAGCTGGGAGGGCTACACCTTC. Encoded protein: CASSSLTGSWEGYTF.

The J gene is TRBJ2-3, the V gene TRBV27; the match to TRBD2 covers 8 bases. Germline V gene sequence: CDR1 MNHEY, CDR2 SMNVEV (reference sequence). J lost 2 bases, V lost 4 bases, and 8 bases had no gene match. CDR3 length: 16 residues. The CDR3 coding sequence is TGTGCCAGCAGTTCACCGAGCGGGGGCACCACAGATACGCAGTATTTT. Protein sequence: CASSSPSGGTTDTQYF.